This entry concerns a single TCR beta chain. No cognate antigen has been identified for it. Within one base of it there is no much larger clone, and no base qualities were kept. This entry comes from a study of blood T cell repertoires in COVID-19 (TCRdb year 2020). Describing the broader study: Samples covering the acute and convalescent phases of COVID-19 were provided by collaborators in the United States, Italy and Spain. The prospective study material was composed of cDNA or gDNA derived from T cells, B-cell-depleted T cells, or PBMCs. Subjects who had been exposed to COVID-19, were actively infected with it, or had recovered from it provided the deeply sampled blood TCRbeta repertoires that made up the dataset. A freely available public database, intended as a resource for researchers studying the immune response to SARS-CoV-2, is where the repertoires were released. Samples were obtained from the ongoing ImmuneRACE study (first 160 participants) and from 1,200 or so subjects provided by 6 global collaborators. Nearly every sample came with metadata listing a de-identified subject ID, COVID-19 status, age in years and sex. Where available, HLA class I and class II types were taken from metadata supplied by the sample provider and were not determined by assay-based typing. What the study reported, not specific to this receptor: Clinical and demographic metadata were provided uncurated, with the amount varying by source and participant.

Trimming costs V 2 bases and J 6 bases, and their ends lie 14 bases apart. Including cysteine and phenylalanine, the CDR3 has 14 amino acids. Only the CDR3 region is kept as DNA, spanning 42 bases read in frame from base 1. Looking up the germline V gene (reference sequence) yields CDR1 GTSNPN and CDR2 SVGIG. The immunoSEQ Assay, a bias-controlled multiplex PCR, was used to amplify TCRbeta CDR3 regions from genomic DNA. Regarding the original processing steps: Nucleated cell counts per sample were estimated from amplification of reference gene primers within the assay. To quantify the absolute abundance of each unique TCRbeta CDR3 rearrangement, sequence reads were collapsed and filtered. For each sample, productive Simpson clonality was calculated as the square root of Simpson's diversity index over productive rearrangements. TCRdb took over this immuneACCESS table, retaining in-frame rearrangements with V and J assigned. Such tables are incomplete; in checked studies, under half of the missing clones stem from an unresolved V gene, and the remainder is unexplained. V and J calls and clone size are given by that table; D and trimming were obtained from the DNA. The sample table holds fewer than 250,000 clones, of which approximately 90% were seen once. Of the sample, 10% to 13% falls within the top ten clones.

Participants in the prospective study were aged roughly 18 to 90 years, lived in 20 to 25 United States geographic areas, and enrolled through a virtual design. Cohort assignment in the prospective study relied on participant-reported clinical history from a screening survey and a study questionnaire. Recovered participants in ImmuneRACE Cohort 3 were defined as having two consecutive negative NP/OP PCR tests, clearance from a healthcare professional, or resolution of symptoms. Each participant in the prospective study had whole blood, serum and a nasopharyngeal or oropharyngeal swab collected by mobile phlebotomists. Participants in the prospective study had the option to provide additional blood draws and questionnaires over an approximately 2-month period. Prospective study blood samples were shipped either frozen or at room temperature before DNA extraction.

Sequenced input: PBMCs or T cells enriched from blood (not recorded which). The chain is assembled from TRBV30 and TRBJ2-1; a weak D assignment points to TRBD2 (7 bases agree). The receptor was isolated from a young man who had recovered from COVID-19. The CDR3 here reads CAWSRGGKSNEQFF. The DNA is TGTGCCTGGAGTAGGGGGGGCAAGAGCAATGAGCAGTTCTTC.